A selection of T cell receptor beta chains follows, all from one sample in a study of cytomegalovirus exposure and HLA in healthy donors. Data came from immunoSEQ multiplex PCR; TCRdb stores just in-frame clones and leaves some out. The sample contains about 87,000 clones, 70% to 80% of which appear only once. The specimen sequenced was PBMCs. The receptor source for this set is a young man in good health and CMV-seropositive. Both conserved end residues are part of each CDR3. The order of the fields is V gene, clone size, J gene, CDR3 protein. The listing skips clone size in some rows; elsewhere it reads once, few, many or a size class.

v_gene: TRBV27
abundance: few
j_gene: TRBJ1-5
CDR3aa: CASSLTFGTGNNQPQHF

v_gene: TRBV19
abundance: NA
j_gene: TRBJ2-2
CDR3aa: CASSGTGYTGELFF

v_gene: TRBV5-1
abundance: NA
j_gene: TRBJ1-4
CDR3aa: CASSLGDRGANEKLFF

v_gene: TRBV29-1
abundance: NA
j_gene: TRBJ2-2
CDR3aa: CSVVSGYNTGELFF

v_gene: TRBV2
abundance: NA
j_gene: TRBJ2-2
CDR3aa: CASGFLGQNTGELFF

v_gene: TRBV5-1
abundance: NA
j_gene: TRBJ2-1
CDR3aa: CASSPRRPSYNEQFF

v_gene: TRBV2
abundance: once
j_gene: TRBJ1-2
CDR3aa: CASTRDYGYTF

v_gene: TRBV18
abundance: NA
j_gene: TRBJ2-1
CDR3aa: CASSPQGNEQFF

v_gene: TRBV7-9
abundance: NA
j_gene: TRBJ2-7
CDR3aa: CASSPGQGAEYF

v_gene: TRBV6-5
abundance: NA
j_gene: TRBJ2-7
CDR3aa: CASSYMADYEQYF

v_gene: TRBV6-5
abundance: NA
j_gene: TRBJ1-5
CDR3aa: CASSWAGENQPQHF

v_gene: TRBV5-5
abundance: NA
j_gene: TRBJ1-1
CDR3aa: CASTQGAGMNTEAFF

v_gene: TRBV4-2
abundance: NA
j_gene: TRBJ2-3
CDR3aa: CASSQERLAGGVAPPDTQYF

v_gene: TRBV29-1
abundance: few
j_gene: TRBJ2-7
CDR3aa: CSVVQANTYEQYF

v_gene: TRBV27
abundance: NA
j_gene: TRBJ1-6
CDR3aa: CASSLSYQATSYNSPLHF

v_gene: TRBV9
abundance: few
j_gene: TRBJ2-7
CDR3aa: CASSPGQGMAYEQYF

v_gene: TRBV5-1
abundance: NA
j_gene: TRBJ2-6
CDR3aa: CASSLVGTGGHSGANVLTF

v_gene: TRBV7-9
abundance: NA
j_gene: TRBJ2-5
CDR3aa: CASSLSRGRRAETQYF

v_gene: TRBV9
abundance: NA
j_gene: TRBJ2-3
CDR3aa: CASSVGVAGHTDTQYF

v_gene: TRBV29-1
abundance: NA
j_gene: TRBJ2-1
CDR3aa: CSGGTSGYNEQFF

v_gene: TRBV18
abundance: NA
j_gene: TRBJ1-2
CDR3aa: CASSPEAGIGYGYTF

v_gene: TRBV5-1
abundance: NA
j_gene: NA
CDR3aa: CASSLGQGTYSYEQYF

v_gene: TRBV30
abundance: NA
j_gene: TRBJ2-7
CDR3aa: CAWSVGQGASEQYF

v_gene: TRBV5-1
abundance: NA
j_gene: TRBJ2-7
CDR3aa: CASSYGQPRPYEQYF

v_gene: TRBV27
abundance: NA
j_gene: TRBJ2-6
CDR3aa: CASSSFSSGANVLTF

v_gene: TRBV4-1
abundance: NA
j_gene: TRBJ2-1
CDR3aa: CASSHVMSSYNEQFF

v_gene: TRBV7-2
abundance: NA
j_gene: TRBJ2-5
CDR3aa: CASSPGGLAAETQYF

v_gene: TRBV6-1
abundance: NA
j_gene: TRBJ1-5
CDR3aa: CASSAPGQGNNQPQHF

v_gene: TRBV5-6
abundance: NA
j_gene: TRBJ2-3
CDR3aa: CASSFPTSGGGDTQYF

v_gene: TRBV19
abundance: NA
j_gene: TRBJ1-1
CDR3aa: CASTDRGVGNTEAFF